These T cell receptor beta chains were read from a single sample in a study of blood T cell repertoires in COVID-19. Method: immunoSEQ multiplex PCR; TCRdb's copy keeps in-frame clones and lacks some. The profile shows roughly 59,000 clones, 65% to 85% of them singletons. Sequenced: peripheral blood. These TCRs come from a human donor in a cohort sampled during active COVID-19. The CDR3 runs from the conserved cysteine through the conserved F or W. A D gene is named only where the DNA matches it firmly. Clone size, where shown, is once, few, many, or a class for clones that have expanded.

v_call: TRBV19; cdr3_length: 15; clone_size: NA; d_call: NA; j_call: TRBJ2-7; cdr3_nt: TGTGCCAGTAGCACCGATCGCAGGCCCACCTACGAGCAGTACTTC; cdr3_aa: CASSTDRRPTYEQYF
v_call: TRBV19; cdr3_length: 16; clone_size: NA; d_call: TRBD1; j_call: TRBJ2-1; cdr3_nt: TGTGCCAGTAGCAGACCGGGACAGGGGGCATACAATGAGCAGTTCTTC; cdr3_aa: CASSRPGQGAYNEQFF
v_call: TRBV19; cdr3_length: 16; clone_size: NA; d_call: TRBD1; j_call: TRBJ1-1; cdr3_nt: TGTGCCAGTAGTAACACAGGGGGCAGGGGGAACACTGAAGCTTTCTTT; cdr3_aa: CASSNTGGRGNTEAFF
v_call: TRBV30; cdr3_length: 13; clone_size: NA; d_call: NA; j_call: TRBJ2-5; cdr3_nt: TGTGCCTGGAGGGGGAGCGAGGCCCAGACCCAGTACTTC; cdr3_aa: CAWRGSEAQTQYF
v_call: TRBV19; cdr3_length: 14; clone_size: NA; d_call: NA; j_call: TRBJ1-2; cdr3_nt: TGTGCCAGTAGTTCCCCGGACAGACTCTATGGCTACACCTTC; cdr3_aa: CASSSPDRLYGYTF
v_call: TRBV27; cdr3_length: 14; clone_size: NA; d_call: NA; j_call: TRBJ1-2; cdr3_nt: TGTGCCAGCAGGCAAAGCGTATGGTCCGGTGGCTACACCTTC; cdr3_aa: CASRQSVWSGGYTF
v_call: TRBV18; cdr3_length: 17; clone_size: NA; d_call: NA; j_call: TRBJ2-5; cdr3_nt: TGTGCCAGCTCACCAGGCCCCTTTTGGAGCGGCCAAGAGACCCAGTACTTC; cdr3_aa: CASSPGPFWSGQETQYF
v_call: TRBV10-2; cdr3_length: 21; clone_size: NA; d_call: TRBD1; j_call: TRBJ1-6; cdr3_nt: TGCGCCAGCAGTGTTAACACTGGGACAGGGATTAACTTCGGCAATAATTCACCCCTCCACTTT; cdr3_aa: CASSVNTGTGINFGNNSPLHF
v_call: TRBV29-1; cdr3_length: 13; clone_size: NA; d_call: NA; j_call: TRBJ1-3; cdr3_nt: TGCAGCGTTCAACAGGGTTCTGGAAACACCATATATTTT; cdr3_aa: CSVQQGSGNTIYF
v_call: TRBV7-8; cdr3_length: 15; clone_size: once; d_call: TRBD2; j_call: TRBJ2-2; cdr3_nt: TGTGCCAGCAGCTTACGGGGGGGAAACACCGGGGAGCTGTTTTTT; cdr3_aa: CASSLRGGNTGELFF
v_call: TRBV5-1; cdr3_length: 18; clone_size: NA; d_call: TRBD2; j_call: TRBJ2-1; cdr3_nt: TGCGCCAGCAGCTTATTTTTGCTAGCGGGGGAAGAAGACAATGAGCAGTTCTTC; cdr3_aa: CASSLFLLAGEEDNEQFF
v_call: TRBV4-1; cdr3_length: 18; clone_size: NA; d_call: NA; j_call: TRBJ1-5; cdr3_nt: TGCGCCAGCAGCCAAGACCCGAGTACCCCAGGGAGCAATCAGCCCCAGCATTTT; cdr3_aa: CASSQDPSTPGSNQPQHF
v_call: TRBV5-1; cdr3_length: 15; clone_size: NA; d_call: TRBD1; j_call: TRBJ1-1; cdr3_nt: TGCGCCAGCAGCTTGGGCGGGACAGGGGGCACTGAAGCTTTCTTT; cdr3_aa: CASSLGGTGGTEAFF
v_call: TRBV5-1; cdr3_length: 14; clone_size: NA; d_call: TRBD2; j_call: TRBJ2-3; cdr3_nt: TGCGCCAGCACAACCCGGGAGGGGACAGATACGCAGTATTTT; cdr3_aa: CASTTREGTDTQYF
v_call: TRBV27; cdr3_length: 15; clone_size: NA; d_call: NA; j_call: TRBJ1-6; cdr3_nt: TGTGCCAGCAGTCCCAAGGGGGTTCGGAATTCACCCCTCCACTTT; cdr3_aa: CASSPKGVRNSPLHF
v_call: TRBV19; cdr3_length: 14; clone_size: NA; d_call: TRBD1; j_call: TRBJ1-1; cdr3_nt: TGTGCCAGTAGTAACCGGGACAGGCGAAATGAAGCTTTCTTT; cdr3_aa: CASSNRDRRNEAFF
v_call: TRBV6-1; cdr3_length: 17; clone_size: NA; d_call: NA; j_call: TRBJ1-5; cdr3_nt: TGTGCCAGCAGTGATATCTGGTCACGTGCCGGGAATCAGCCCCAGCATTTT; cdr3_aa: CASSDIWSRAGNQPQHF
v_call: TRBV5-1; cdr3_length: 12; clone_size: NA; d_call: NA; j_call: TRBJ2-3; cdr3_nt: TGCGCCAGCAGCTTTTTAACAGATACGCAGTATTTT; cdr3_aa: CASSFLTDTQYF
v_call: TRBV5-1; cdr3_length: 16; clone_size: few; d_call: TRBD1; j_call: TRBJ2-7; cdr3_nt: TGCGCCAGCAGCTTGGGGGGACAGGGACCTTCCTACGAGCAGTACTTC; cdr3_aa: CASSLGGQGPSYEQYF
v_call: TRBV5-1; cdr3_length: 15; clone_size: few; d_call: NA; j_call: TRBJ2-7; cdr3_nt: TGCGCCAGCAGCTTGGCGGCGGGGAACTCCTACGAGCAGTACTTC; cdr3_aa: CASSLAAGNSYEQYF
v_call: TRBV5-4; cdr3_length: 15; clone_size: NA; d_call: NA; j_call: TRBJ1-2; cdr3_nt: TGTGCCAGCAGCCCGAGATACGGGGCTAACTATGGCTACACCTTC; cdr3_aa: CASSPRYGANYGYTF
v_call: TRBV3-1/TRBV3-2; cdr3_length: 17; clone_size: NA; d_call: NA; j_call: TRBJ2-1; cdr3_nt: TGTGCCAGCAGCCAAGGTAGATCAGCGCGCCCCTACAATGAGCAGTTCTTC; cdr3_aa: CASSQGRSARPYNEQFF
v_call: TRBV6-6; cdr3_length: 15; clone_size: NA; d_call: TRBD1; j_call: TRBJ1-2; cdr3_nt: TGTGCCAGCATCCTAGGGGACAGGGCTAACTATGGCTACACCTTC; cdr3_aa: CASILGDRANYGYTF
v_call: TRBV5-1; cdr3_length: 13; clone_size: NA; d_call: NA; j_call: TRBJ2-3; cdr3_nt: TGCGCCAGCAGCTTTTTCGGGGGAGATACGCAGTATTTT; cdr3_aa: CASSFFGGDTQYF
v_call: TRBV5-1; cdr3_length: 15; clone_size: NA; d_call: TRBD1; j_call: TRBJ1-3; cdr3_nt: TGCGCCAGCAGCCTGGGACAGGTGGATGGAAACACCATATATTTT; cdr3_aa: CASSLGQVDGNTIYF
v_call: TRBV7-2; cdr3_length: 15; clone_size: NA; d_call: TRBD1; j_call: TRBJ1-1; cdr3_nt: TGTGCCAGCAGGAACGGACAGGGTAGCAGCACTGAAGCTTTCTTT; cdr3_aa: CASRNGQGSSTEAFF
v_call: TRBV9; cdr3_length: 16; clone_size: NA; d_call: TRBD1; j_call: TRBJ1-2; cdr3_nt: TGTGCCAGCAGCGTAGGCAGAATTGGGACAGCAGGAGGCTACACCTTC; cdr3_aa: CASSVGRIGTAGGYTF
v_call: TRBV15; cdr3_length: 14; clone_size: once; d_call: TRBD1; j_call: TRBJ2-5; cdr3_nt: TGTGCCACCAGCGGTCTGGGACAGGGAAAGACCCAGTACTTC; cdr3_aa: CATSGLGQGKTQYF
v_call: TRBV7-2; cdr3_length: 15; clone_size: NA; d_call: TRBD1; j_call: TRBJ1-1; cdr3_nt: TGTGCCAGCAGCTCGTCTGCAGGGGGAAGTGGTGAAGCTTTCTTT; cdr3_aa: CASSSSAGGSGEAFF
v_call: TRBV3-1/TRBV3-2; cdr3_length: 15; clone_size: NA; d_call: TRBD2; j_call: TRBJ2-7; cdr3_nt: TGTGCCAGCAGCCATGGGCTAGCGGGGGCCTTAGAGCAGTACTTC; cdr3_aa: CASSHGLAGALEQYF
v_call: TRBV19; cdr3_length: 13; clone_size: NA; d_call: NA; j_call: TRBJ1-1; cdr3_nt: TGTGCCAGTAGTATGGCGCGGTACACTGAAGCTTTCTTT; cdr3_aa: CASSMARYTEAFF
v_call: TRBV7-2; cdr3_length: 13; clone_size: NA; d_call: NA; j_call: TRBJ2-1; cdr3_nt: TGTGCCAGCAGCTTAGCCGCCGGTAATGAGCAGTTCTTC; cdr3_aa: CASSLAAGNEQFF
v_call: TRBV6-6; cdr3_length: 14; clone_size: medium-sized; d_call: NA; j_call: TRBJ1-5; cdr3_nt: TGTGCCAGCAGTTATAGCGTAGGCGGGCAGCCCCAGCATTTT; cdr3_aa: CASSYSVGGQPQHF
v_call: TRBV7-2; cdr3_length: 16; clone_size: NA; d_call: TRBD2; j_call: TRBJ2-2; cdr3_nt: TGTGCCAGCAGCCCGAGCCTGGCGGGGGGGTCCGGGGAGCTGTTTTTT; cdr3_aa: CASSPSLAGGSGELFF
v_call: TRBV6-6; cdr3_length: 16; clone_size: NA; d_call: TRBD2; j_call: TRBJ2-3; cdr3_nt: TGTGCCAGCAGCCCGATAGCGGGGGGAATTACAGATACGCAGTATTTT; cdr3_aa: CASSPIAGGITDTQYF
v_call: TRBV6-5; cdr3_length: 15; clone_size: NA; d_call: NA; j_call: TRBJ2-7; cdr3_nt: TGTGCCAGCAGTTACTCTTATACCGGGGTCTACGAGCAGTACTTC; cdr3_aa: CASSYSYTGVYEQYF
v_call: TRBV27; cdr3_length: 14; clone_size: NA; d_call: NA; j_call: TRBJ1-2; cdr3_nt: TGTGCCAGCAGCTACGGGAGCAGGTCCTACGGCTACACCTTC; cdr3_aa: CASSYGSRSYGYTF
v_call: TRBV5-6; cdr3_length: 13; clone_size: NA; d_call: NA; j_call: TRBJ1-1; cdr3_nt: TGTGCCAGCGCCGGGGGGATGAACACTGAAGCTTTCTTT; cdr3_aa: CASAGGMNTEAFF
v_call: TRBV11-3; cdr3_length: 15; clone_size: NA; d_call: NA; j_call: TRBJ2-2; cdr3_nt: TGTGCCAGCAGCCCTTTTAGCAGGAACACCGGGGAGCTGTTTTTT; cdr3_aa: CASSPFSRNTGELFF
v_call: TRBV3-1/TRBV3-2; cdr3_length: 15; clone_size: NA; d_call: TRBD2; j_call: TRBJ2-3; cdr3_nt: TGTGCCAGCAGCCAAGGACTAGCGTCGGGTATAGCGCAGTATTTT; cdr3_aa: CASSQGLASGIAQYF
v_call: TRBV7-8; cdr3_length: 14; clone_size: NA; d_call: NA; j_call: TRBJ1-2; cdr3_nt: TGTGCCAGCAGCTTAGAGGGCAGGGCCTATGGCTACACCTTC; cdr3_aa: CASSLEGRAYGYTF
v_call: TRBV13; cdr3_length: 13; clone_size: NA; d_call: NA; j_call: TRBJ2-7; cdr3_nt: TGTGCCAGCAGTCTCTTGGCCCTCCGCGAGCAGTACTTC; cdr3_aa: CASSLLALREQYF
v_call: TRBV5-5; cdr3_length: 15; clone_size: once; d_call: NA; j_call: TRBJ2-6; cdr3_nt: TGTGCCAGCAGCTTAGGGACATCGGGGGCCAACGTCCTGACTTTC; cdr3_aa: CASSLGTSGANVLTF
v_call: TRBV30; cdr3_length: 14; clone_size: once; d_call: NA; j_call: TRBJ2-7; cdr3_nt: TGTGCCTGGAGTTCTAACAGGGAAGTCGACGAGCAGTACTTC; cdr3_aa: CAWSSNREVDEQYF
v_call: TRBV12-3/TRBV12-4; cdr3_length: 13; clone_size: NA; d_call: NA; j_call: TRBJ1-2; cdr3_nt: TGTGCCAGCAGTTCCCCCCCTCGTCATGGCTACACCTTC; cdr3_aa: CASSSPPRHGYTF
v_call: TRBV27; cdr3_length: 17; clone_size: few; d_call: TRBD2; j_call: TRBJ2-3; cdr3_nt: TGTGCCAGCAGTTTAAAGGGACTAGCGAGGGGCACAGATACGCAGTATTTT; cdr3_aa: CASSLKGLARGTDTQYF
v_call: TRBV4-1; cdr3_length: 16; clone_size: few; d_call: TRBD1; j_call: TRBJ2-4; cdr3_nt: TGCGCCAGCAGCCAAGATTATGGGACAGGAGACAACATTCAGTACTTC; cdr3_aa: CASSQDYGTGDNIQYF
v_call: TRBV12-5; cdr3_length: 13; clone_size: NA; d_call: TRBD1; j_call: TRBJ1-1; cdr3_nt: TGTGCTAGTGGAGAGACAGGGGACACTGAAGCTTTCTTT; cdr3_aa: CASGETGDTEAFF
v_call: TRBV24-1; cdr3_length: 14; clone_size: NA; d_call: TRBD1; j_call: TRBJ2-3; cdr3_nt: TGTGCCACCAGTGATTGGGCCCCAGGGGGTACGCAGTATTTT; cdr3_aa: CATSDWAPGGTQYF
v_call: TRBV7-9; cdr3_length: 13; clone_size: NA; d_call: TRBD1; j_call: TRBJ1-5; cdr3_nt: TGTGCCAGCAGTTTAGGACAGGGTCAGCCCCAGCATTTT; cdr3_aa: CASSLGQGQPQHF
v_call: TRBV28; cdr3_length: 16; clone_size: NA; d_call: TRBD1; j_call: TRBJ1-6; cdr3_nt: TGTGCCAGCAGCTTGTACAGGGGGCTCTATACCTCACCCCTCCACTTT; cdr3_aa: CASSLYRGLYTSPLHF
v_call: TRBV28; cdr3_length: 14; clone_size: NA; d_call: TRBD2; j_call: TRBJ2-5; cdr3_nt: TGTGCCAGCAGCCCCGGACTAGATCGAGAGACCCAGTACTTC; cdr3_aa: CASSPGLDRETQYF
v_call: TRBV11-2; cdr3_length: 17; clone_size: NA; d_call: NA; j_call: TRBJ2-7; cdr3_nt: TGTGCCAGCAGCTTAGAAGGTTGGGCTAGCGAAGCCTACGAGCAGTACTTC; cdr3_aa: CASSLEGWASEAYEQYF